These 30 T cell receptor beta chains share one sample of origin, sequenced in a study of shared clonotypes between healthy human individuals. Generated by immunoSEQ multiplex PCR, the TCRdb table keeps only in-frame clones and is missing some. The sample lists fewer than 2.5 million clones; under 95% were seen once. Sequenced sample: naive CD4+ T cells from PBMCs. Subset: CD45RA+ positively selected. Receptor source: a man in his late teens or twenties in good health. Some clones in this sample may be carry-over from other donors' samples.

The genes are TRBV6-6 and TRBJ1-3; D not certain. V was trimmed by 6 bases and J by 1 base, leaving 7 bases between them. CDR1 MNHNY and CDR2 SVGAGI come from the germline V gene (reference sequence). The CDR3 is 13 amino acids. The CDR3 reads CASSDGSGNTIYF. DNA for the CDR3: TGTGCCAGCAGCGACGGTTCTGGAAACACCATATATTTT.

The V call is TRBV5-1, the J call TRBJ1-4, with no clear D. CDR3 size: 14 residues. Germline-derived CDR1 and CDR2 are SGHRS and YFSETQ. The ends were cut back, 2 bases at V and 4 bases at J, with 9 bases in the middle. CDR3 sequence: CASSFQTGNEKLFF. The CDR3 DNA reads as TGCGCCAGCAGCTTCCAGACCGGTAATGAAAAACTGTTTTTT. Drawing the rest from reference TRBV5-1 and TRBJ1-4, the complete variable domain is KAGVTQTPRYLIKTRGQQVTLSCSPISGHRSVSWYQQTPGQGLQFLFEYFSETQRNKGNFPGRFSGRQFSNSRSEMNVSTLELGDSALYLCASSFQTGNEKLFFGSGTQLSVL.

V usage is TRBV2 and J usage is TRBJ1-3, with 8 nucleotides matching TRBD1. Germline V gene sequence: CDR1 SNHLY, CDR2 FYNNEI. The CDR3 has 15 amino acids. J lost 2 bases, V lost 6 bases, and 6 bases had no gene match. Here the CDR3 DNA reads TGTGCCAGCAGGGACAGGGCCCTGGCTGGAAACACCATATATTTT. Its protein is CASRDRALAGNTIYF.

This clone is a singleton in its sample. Different DNA sequences within this sample yield the same CDR3. The chain's CDR3 is CASSDSMNTEAFF. CDR3 nucleotides: TGTGCCAGCTCAGACAGTATGAACACTGAAGCTTTCTTT. The chain has TRBV18 and TRBJ1-1, with D tentatively TRBD1 (5 bases). The CDR3 covers 13 residues. V shed 5 bases and J shed 0 bases, with 7 bases lying between them. From germline, CDR1 is KGHSH and CDR2 LQKENI. The whole variable domain, remainder taken from reference TRBV18 and TRBJ1-1, is NAGVMQNPRHLVRRRGQEARLRCSPMKGHSHVYWYRQLPEEGLKFMVYLQKENIIDESGMPKERFSAEFPKEGPSILRIQQVVRGDSAAYFCASSDSMNTEAFFGQGTRLTVV.

A word on this clone: The identical CDR3 is also encoded by other nucleotide sequences in the sample. The V and J genes are TRBV2 and TRBJ1-2; 7 nucleotides match TRBD1. This CDR3 has 13 residues. Germline values: CDR1 SNHLY, CDR2 FYNNEI. The junction had 1 base not matched to a gene; V was cut back by 5 bases and J by 1 base. This chain's CDR3 is CASSRDSNYGYTF. In nucleotides, the CDR3 is TGTGCCAGCAGTAGGGACAGTAACTATGGCTACACCTTC.

The J gene is TRBJ1-5, the V gene TRBV30, with 12 nucleotides matching TRBD1. Unmatched junction bases numbered 10, after V lost 1 base and J lost 3 bases. Germline lookup yields CDR1 GTSNPN and CDR2 SVGIG (reference sequence). This CDR3 spans 18 amino acids. This CDR3 is CAWSGDRGLGWNNQPQHF. The CDR3 DNA reads TGTGCCTGGAGTGGGGACAGGGGGCTTGGTTGGAACAATCAGCCCCAGCATTTT. The variable domain in full, completed from reference TRBV30 and TRBJ1-5, reads SQTIHQWPATLVQPVGSPLSLECTVEGTSNPNLYWYRQAAGRGLQLLFYSVGIGQISSEVPQNLSASRPQDRQFILSSKKLLLSDSGFYLCAWSGDRGLGWNNQPQHFGDGTRLSIL.

The chain combines TRBV4-1 with TRBJ2-5; the D is unclear. This CDR3 spans 17 amino acids. V was cut by 5 bases and J by 0 bases, with 19 bases left in between. CDR1 is MGHRA and CDR2 is YSYEKL in the germline V gene. CDR3 amino acids: CASSSKGRSLYQETQYF. CDR3 nucleotide sequence: TGCGCCAGCAGCTCTAAGGGAAGGAGCCTGTACCAAGAGACCCAGTACTTC.

The table lists this clone with a count of one. This sample includes further DNA sequences coding for the same CDR3. This rearrangement joins TRBV7-9 to TRBJ2-2; TRBD1 matches at 8 bases. V shed 4 bases, J shed 4 bases, and the junction held 5 bases outside the gene matches. The CDR3 has 15 amino acids. Germline values: CDR1 SEHNR, CDR2 FQNEAQ (reference sequence). The CDR3: CASSSGQGSTGELFF. CDR3 in DNA: TGTGCCAGCAGCTCCGGACAGGGCAGCACCGGGGAGCTGTTTTTT.

The J gene is TRBJ2-5, the V gene TRBV6-6; D possibly uses TRBD1 or TRBD2 (5 bases each). This CDR3 has 15 residues. V shed 6 bases and J shed 2 bases, with 16 bases lying between them. Germline values: CDR1 MNHNY, CDR2 SVGAGI (reference sequence). The CDR3 region is CASSYAPGPQETQYF. The CDR3 DNA reads as TGTGCCAGCAGCTACGCGCCGGGACCTCAAGAGACCCAGTACTTC.

Comments on this clone: Other DNA variants within this sample encode the same CDR3. The rearrangement joins TRBV7-2 to TRBJ2-1; possible D gene TRBD2, 5 bases. Trimming cost V 1 base and J 0 bases, with 10 bases left between them. Germline V gene data show CDR1 as SGHTA and CDR2 as FQGNSA. The CDR3 is made up of 16 amino acids. CDR3 bases: TGTGCCAGCAGCTTAGGACTATCTAGCTCCTACAATGAGCAGTTCTTC. As protein: CASSLGLSSSYNEQFF.

The V gene is TRBV5-1, the J gene TRBJ2-4; D is possibly TRBD2 (6 bases). The CDR3 spans 14 residues. Germline loops: CDR1 SGHRS, CDR2 YFSETQ. V lost 0 bases to trimming and J lost 8 bases, with 12 bases between them. DNA of the CDR3: TGCGCCAGCAGCTTGGAGGGAGGAGGAGACATTCAGTACTTC. As protein: CASSLEGGGDIQYF.

The V and J genes are TRBV28 and TRBJ2-1, with 16 bases that match TRBD2. The V gene's germline CDR1 is MDHEN and CDR2 SYDVKM. The trim removed 4 bases at V and 10 bases at J, leaving 7 bases unmatched. This CDR3 is 16 amino acids long. CDR3 sequence: CASSSGTSGRAGEQFF. The CDR3 nucleotides read TGTGCCAGCAGTTCCGGGACTAGCGGGAGGGCCGGAGAGCAGTTCTTC.

The CDR3 DNA follows: TGCGCCAGCAGCTCCAGACCCGGGACTAGCGGGAGCACAGATACGCAGTATTTT. Translation: CASSSRPGTSGSTDTQYF. The rearrangement joins TRBV5-1 to TRBJ2-3; 12 nucleotides match TRBD2. The germline V gene encodes CDR1 SGHRS and CDR2 YFSETQ. The CDR3 totals 18 residues. Trimming removed 3 bases from V and 0 bases from J; junction bases left unmatched: 8.

This chain joins TRBV29-1 and TRBJ2-1; 9 bases align to TRBD1. CDR1 is SQVTM, CDR2 ANQGSEA, per germline. The CDR3 consists of 14 residues. The V and J ends lost 3 bases and 2 bases, in that order; junction bases with no gene match: 2. CDR3 loop: CSVEGTGTYNEQFF. The CDR3 bases are TGCAGCGTTGAGGGGACAGGGACCTACAATGAGCAGTTCTTC.

The genes are TRBV5-1 and TRBJ1-1, with D hard to call. The CDR3 spans 15 residues. In germline, CDR1 is SGHRS, CDR2 YFSETQ. V dropped 5 bases and J dropped 1 base, with 15 bases sitting between them. The CDR3 is CASSRSAGENTEAFF. In DNA form, the CDR3 reads TGCGCCAGCAGTCGGTCCGCAGGAGAGAACACTGAAGCTTTCTTT.

The J gene is TRBJ2-5, the V gene TRBV5-4; D might be TRBD2 (6 bases). The CDR3 length is 14 residues. Trimming shortened V by 4 bases and J by 1 base, and 11 bases separated the two germline ends. Germline CDR1 reads SGHNT; CDR2 reads YYREEE (reference sequence). CDR3 in amino acids: CASSAGRLQETQYF. The CDR3, as DNA: TGTGCCAGCAGCGCGGGACGGCTCCAAGAGACCCAGTACTTC.

The V call is TRBV29-1, the J call TRBJ2-7, with D perhaps TRBD1 or TRBD2 (5 bases each). Germline assignment: CDR1 SQVTM and CDR2 ANQGSEA. The V and J ends lost 7 bases and 4 bases respectively, with 20 bases between them. The CDR3 extends over 14 amino acids. CDR3 region: CSALRGGPAYEQYF. The CDR3 DNA reads TGCAGCGCCCTGAGGGGCGGACCTGCTTACGAGCAGTACTTC.

The chain couples TRBV28 to TRBJ1-5; D is uncertain. Trimming removed 6 bases at V and 4 bases at J, with 7 bases between. The CDR3 length is 12 residues. Per germline, CDR1 MDHEN and CDR2 SYDVKM. CDR3 loop: CASSRRNQPQHF. In DNA, the CDR3 is TGTGCCAGCAGCCGAAGGAATCAGCCCCAGCATTTT.

The V gene is TRBV10-3, the J gene TRBJ1-1, with D uncertain. The CDR3 totals 13 residues. Per the germline V gene, CDR1 is ENHRY and CDR2 is SYGVKD. Trimming shortened V by 11 bases and J by 1 base, and 14 bases separated the two germline ends. Here the CDR3 reads CAVKQPKNTEAFF. For the CDR3, the DNA is TGTGCCGTTAAACAGCCGAAGAACACTGAAGCTTTCTTT.

Of note for this clone: The sample contains more than one DNA sequence encoding this CDR3. The CDR3 reads CSVDGPSGANVLTF. DNA of the CDR3: TGCAGCGTAGATGGGCCATCTGGGGCCAACGTCCTGACTTTC. J is TRBJ2-6 and V is TRBV29-1; D call uncertain. The germline V gene has CDR1 SQVTM and CDR2 ANQGSEA. The germline V and J ends were trimmed by 6 bases and 1 base, with 10 bases remaining between them. CDR3 length: 14 amino acids.

The rearrangement uses TRBV28 and TRBJ2-6, with D maybe TRBD1 (6 bases). The germline V gene encodes CDR1 MDHEN and CDR2 SYDVKM. The CDR3 length is 22 residues. V was clipped by 3 bases and J by 0 bases, with 27 bases between them. The CDR3 is CASSFYSVTLTNRDSGANVLTF. Written as DNA, the CDR3 is TGTGCCAGCAGTTTTTATTCGGTGACCCTTACAAACAGGGACTCTGGGGCCAACGTCCTGACTTTC.

This clone was seen only a few times. This chain uses TRBV27 with TRBJ1-5, with no clear D. The CDR3 has 16 amino acids. The V end lost 5 bases, the J end lost 3 bases, and 17 bases lay between the germline ends. Germline-derived CDR1 and CDR2 are MNHEY and SMNVEV (reference sequence). Written as DNA, the CDR3 is TGTGCCAGCAGTCCTTCCGGCAGGTCAGACAATCAGCCCCAGCATTTT. Translation: CASSPSGRSDNQPQHF.

The chain recombines TRBV29-1 with TRBJ2-7, with D maybe TRBD1 (5 bases). The CDR3 sequence is 12 residues long. CDR1 and CDR2 from the germline V gene are SQVTM and ANQGSEA. Trimming pared 4 bases from V and 4 bases from J, leaving 11 bases between. The CDR3 loop reads CSVAGSGYEQYF. The CDR3 DNA sequence: TGCAGCGTTGCAGGGTCAGGGTACGAGCAGTACTTC.

V gene TRBV5-1 combines with J gene TRBJ2-1; TRBD2 agrees at 9 bases. The CDR3 loop spans 15 amino acids. The V gene end was trimmed by 5 bases and the J gene end by 2 bases; junction bases not matched to a gene: 5. The germline V gene encodes CDR1 SGHRS and CDR2 YFSETQ. The DNA of the CDR3 is TGCGCCAGCAGTATTCTAGCGGGACCCTACAATGAGCAGTTCTTC. Amino acids: CASSILAGPYNEQFF.

With respect to this clone: Different DNA sequences within this sample yield the same CDR3. The rearrangement joins TRBV7-3 to TRBJ2-3, with D unclear. Germline V gene sequence: CDR1 SGHTA, CDR2 FQGTGA. The CDR3 loop spans 14 amino acids. V lost 3 bases and J 0 bases, leaving 7 bases between the germline ends. CDR3 bases: TGTGCCAGCAGCTTGGGAAGGAGCACAGATACGCAGTATTTT. As protein: CASSLGRSTDTQYF.

The V gene is TRBV9, the J gene TRBJ2-2, with TRBD2 identical over 11 bases. The CDR3 loop spans 17 amino acids. The V segment lost 3 bases and the J segment 5 bases; nucleotides outside the gene matches: 9. CDR1 and CDR2 (germline): SGDLS, YYNGEE. This CDR3 reads CASSEGTSGYRTGELFF. The CDR3 DNA follows: TGTGCCAGCAGCGAGGGGACTAGCGGTTATAGGACCGGGGAGCTGTTTTTT. Using reference TRBV9 and TRBJ2-2 for the parts outside the CDR3, the full variable domain is DSGVTQTPKHLITATGQRVTLRCSPRSGDLSVYWYQQSLDQGLQFLIQYYNGEERAKGNILERFSAQQFPDLHSELNLSSLELGDSALYFCASSEGTSGYRTGELFFGEGSRLTVL.

The J gene is TRBJ1-2, the V gene TRBV9; D unresolved. The CDR3 has 14 residues. V was pared by 8 bases and J by 2 bases, with 16 bases between. The germline V gene has CDR1 SGDLS and CDR2 YYNGEE. CDR3 region: CASSPSDANYGYTF. As DNA, the CDR3 is TGTGCCAGTTCTCCCTCCGACGCGAACTATGGCTACACCTTC.

The genes are TRBV28 and TRBJ1-2; D call uncertain. The CDR3 covers 13 residues. Per germline, CDR1 MDHEN and CDR2 SYDVKM. V was cut by 5 bases and J by 3 bases, with 10 bases left in between. CDR3 in amino acids: CASSADGDYGYTF. In DNA, the CDR3 is TGTGCCAGCAGTGCGGACGGGGACTATGGCTACACCTTC.

The V call is TRBV5-6, the J call TRBJ2-3; no firm D call. Deletions cut 3 bases from V and 6 bases from J, with 17 bases between. The CDR3 spans 15 residues. Germline V gene lookup returns CDR1 SGHDT and CDR2 YYEEEE. CDR3 loop: CASSSGLPESDTQYF. In nucleotides, the CDR3 is TGTGCCAGCAGCTCAGGCCTACCGGAGTCGGATACGCAGTATTTT.

The chain is built from TRBV6-5 and TRBJ1-1, with a weak D call TRBD1 (6 bases). The germline V gene has CDR1 MNHEY and CDR2 SVGAGI. Trimming stripped 6 bases from V and 3 bases from J, with 14 bases between. The CDR3 is 14 amino acids. The CDR3 DNA reads as TGTGCCAGCAGCCTCGGTAGGGGGGACACTGAAGCTTTCTTT. This encodes CASSLGRGDTEAFF.